This T cell receptor (beta chain) was documented in a study of somatic mutations in cytotoxic T cells in rheumatoid arthritis (dated by TCRdb to about 2017). In the study overall: Peripheral blood (approximately 30 ml EDTA) was collected from patients immediately after diagnosis and before any treatment began. TCRB deep sequencing was performed for roughly 66 rheumatoid arthritis patients and 20 healthy controls. The median ages of the patient and control groups were essentially identical. In newly diagnosed rheumatoid arthritis without treatment, the study examined if expanded CD8+ T-cell clones harbor somatic mutations, relying on TCRB deep sequencing to characterize clonality. Some T-cell populations stained with V beta antibodies were sorted by flow on a FACSAria II or Sony SH800 to nearly 100% purity, with sorted V beta1+ cells additionally subjected to TCRB sequencing.

The study at large found these results: CD8+ clonality increased with age in patients (Spearman r of about 0.45) but not in healthy controls. The largest CD8+ clone made up more than 20% of CD8+ cells in about an eighth of the 65 patients, and blood and synovial fluid shared several identical CD8+ TCRB sequences. CD8+ T-cell clonality did not differ significantly between rheumatoid arthritis patients and age-matched healthy controls. The slight TRBV07 underrepresentation in patients was not adjusted for multiple comparisons. The antigen targets of the expanded CD8+ clones were unknown, and absence from virus-specific databases did not rule out viral specificity.

About this clone: The antigen this receptor binds is unknown. Nothing much larger sits one base from this clone, and base qualities are not available.

Flow cytometry confirmed the purity of CD4+ and CD8+ cells that had been isolated by positive magnetic bead selection on an AutoMACS. After a first flow cytometry screen using a TCR V beta antibody panel, clonal expansions were characterized through TCRB deep sequencing of sorted CD8+ fractions. Ficoll-Paque PLUS density gradient separation was used to isolate peripheral blood mononuclear cells. Using Nucleospin Tissue or Tissue XS kits, DNA was extracted from CD4-enriched, CD8-enriched or PBMC samples, with quantification by a Qubit 2.0 fluorometer. Sequencing of TCRB CDR3 was done on genomic DNA with the immunoSEQ assay. The paper's processing steps were these. Patient CD8+ clones larger than 1% were compared against published virus-specific TCRB sequences, and only a few matched. Nothing other than productive TCRB rearrangements was included in the analyses. Clonality was expressed as a Shannon entropy-based productive clonality index, with each clone defined by a unique TCRB CDR3 sequence. The template counts of each clone relative to the total templates per sample were used to calculate repertoire overlap between two samples. V-gene usage measured by flow cytometry correlated with TCRB sequencing V-gene usage, with a Spearman r of about 0.61. Here the immuneACCESS table is served through TCRdb, limited to in-frame sequences with V and J called. Missing clones are a known gap in these copies; in checked studies unresolved V genes cover under half, and the rest lacks a known reason. V, J and clone size derive from that table, while D and trimming were established from the DNA sequence. In this sample the table shows under 9,500 clones, approximately 90% of which occur a single time. 20% to 30% of the sample comes from the top ten.

From cysteine to phenylalanine, the CDR3 is 14 amino acids long. The entry retains the CDR3 DNA only, 42 bases that are in frame from base 1. The germline V gene provides CDR1 SGHRS and CDR2 YFSETQ. Relative to germline, V is missing 2 bases and J is missing 6 bases, with 8 bases of the junction outside any gene match. What was sequenced was CD8+ T cells sorted from blood. This receptor was identified in a woman in her 70s with rheumatoid arthritis. This chain joins TRBV5-1 to TRBJ2-7, and TRBD1 aligns with 7 junction nucleotides. The CDR3 region has the sequence CASSLQVTGSEQYF. The DNA reads as follows: TGCGCCAGCAGCTTACAAGTGACAGGGTCCGAGCAGTACTTC.